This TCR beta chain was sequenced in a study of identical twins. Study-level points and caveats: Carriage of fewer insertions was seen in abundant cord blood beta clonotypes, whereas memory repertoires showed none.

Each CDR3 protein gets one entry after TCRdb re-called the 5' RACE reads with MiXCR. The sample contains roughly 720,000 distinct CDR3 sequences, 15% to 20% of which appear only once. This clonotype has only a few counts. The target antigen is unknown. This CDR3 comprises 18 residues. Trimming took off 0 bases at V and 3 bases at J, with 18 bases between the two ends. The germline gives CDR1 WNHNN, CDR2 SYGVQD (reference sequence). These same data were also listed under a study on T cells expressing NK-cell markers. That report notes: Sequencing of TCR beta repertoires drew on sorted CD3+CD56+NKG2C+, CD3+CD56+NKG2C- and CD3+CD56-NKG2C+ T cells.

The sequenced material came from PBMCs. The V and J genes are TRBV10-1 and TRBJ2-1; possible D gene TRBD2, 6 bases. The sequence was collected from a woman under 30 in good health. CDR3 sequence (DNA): TGCGCCAGCAGTGAGTCCAGACCGGACCTCGGGGGCTACAATGAGCAGTTCTTC. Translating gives CASSESRPDLGGYNEQFF.